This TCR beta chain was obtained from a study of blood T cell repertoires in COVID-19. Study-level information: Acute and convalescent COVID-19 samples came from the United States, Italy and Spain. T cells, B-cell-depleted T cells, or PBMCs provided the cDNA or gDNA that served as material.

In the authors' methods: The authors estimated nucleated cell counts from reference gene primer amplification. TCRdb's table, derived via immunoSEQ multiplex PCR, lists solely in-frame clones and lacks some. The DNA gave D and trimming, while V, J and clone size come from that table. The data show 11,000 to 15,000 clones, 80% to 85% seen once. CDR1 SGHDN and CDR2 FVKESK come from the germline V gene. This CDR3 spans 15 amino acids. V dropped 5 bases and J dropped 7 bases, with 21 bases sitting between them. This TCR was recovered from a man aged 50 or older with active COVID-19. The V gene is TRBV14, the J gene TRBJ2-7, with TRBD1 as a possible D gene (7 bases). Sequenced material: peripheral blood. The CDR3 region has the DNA TGTGCCAGCAGCTTGAGTGGCGGAGGGGGCAGGGAGCAGTACTTC. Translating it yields CASSLSGGGGREQYF.